A single sample is the source of the 25 T cell receptor beta chains below, sequenced in a study of shared clonotypes between healthy human individuals. TCRdb's table, derived via immunoSEQ multiplex PCR, lists solely in-frame clones and lacks some. The table has 1.4 million or so clones, approximately 98.5% seen once. What was sequenced was naive CD4+ T cells sorted from blood. The sample's subset: CD45RA+ positively selected. These receptors all stem from a man aged 25-40 years in good health.

The CDR3 sequence: CASSTSGRGDEQFF. CDR3 sequence (DNA): TGTGCCAGCAGCACTAGCGGGAGGGGCGATGAGCAGTTCTTC. V and J are TRBV11-3 and TRBJ2-1; the match to TRBD2 covers 13 bases. Germline CDR1 SGHNT, CDR2 YENEEA. J gave up 8 bases and V 5 bases, and 3 bases lay outside the gene matches. CDR3 length: 14 residues.

This rearrangement joins TRBV5-4 to TRBJ2-1; possibly TRBD1 or TRBD2 for D (5 bases each). With 0 bases removed from V and 8 bases from J, the gap between germline ends came to 12 bases. The CDR3 contains 14 residues. Germline CDR1 is SGHNT and CDR2 is YYREEE (reference sequence). The CDR3 reads CASSLGHGAYEQFF. CDR3 sequence (DNA): TGTGCCAGCAGCTTGGGGCACGGGGCTTATGAGCAGTTCTTC.

This rearrangement joins TRBV19 to TRBJ2-7; 8 bases fit TRBD2. Germline CDR1 is LNHDA and CDR2 is SQIVND (reference sequence). Trimming at V came to 6 bases and at J to 1 base, leaving 20 bases not matched to a gene. The CDR3 length is 19 residues. The CDR3 spells CASSRYTLVAGTKSYEQYF. Written as DNA, the CDR3 is TGTGCCAGTAGCCGTTACACCCTCGTAGCGGGAACTAAGTCCTACGAGCAGTACTTC.

A word on this clone: The same CDR3 arises from other DNA sequences in this sample as well. The rearrangement joins TRBV6-6 to TRBJ1-1; tentative D call: TRBD1 (6 bases). Between the trimmed V and J ends, which lost 0 bases and 1 base, there was a span of 6 bases. Germline CDR1 is MNHNY and CDR2 is SVGAGI (reference sequence). This CDR3 has 14 residues. This CDR3 reads CASSYSRGNTEAFF. The CDR3 DNA is TGTGCCAGCAGTTACTCCAGGGGGAACACTGAAGCTTTCTTT.

The CDR3 DNA is TGTGCCAGCTCACCTTACGCCGGGACTAGCGGGAGTAATGAGCAGTTCTTC. Protein: CASSPYAGTSGSNEQFF. This chain connects TRBV18 to TRBJ2-1; 14 nucleotides agree with TRBD2. There are 17 residues in the CDR3. Per germline, CDR1 KGHSH and CDR2 LQKENI. The junction had 8 bases not matched to a gene; V was cut back by 3 bases and J by 7 bases.

The sample holds one count of this clone. The chain recombines TRBV6-5 with TRBJ2-7; no clear D. Germline CDR1 reads MNHEY; CDR2 reads SVGAGI. The V end lost 2 bases, the J end lost 6 bases, and 11 bases lay between the germline ends. The CDR3 has 13 residues. The CDR3 region is CASSYIIRGEQYF. CDR3 bases: TGTGCCAGCAGTTACATTATCCGAGGCGAGCAGTACTTC.

The gene calls are TRBV5-6 and TRBJ2-1; D is possibly TRBD2 (6 bases). The V end lost 4 bases, the J end lost 7 bases, and 21 bases lay between the germline ends. The CDR3 loop spans 16 amino acids. Germline CDR1 is SGHDT and CDR2 is YYEEEE. The CDR3: CASSHFSGVRLNEQFF. CDR3 bases: TGTGCCAGCAGCCACTTTTCGGGGGTACGGCTGAATGAGCAGTTCTTC. The entire variable domain, with the rest obtained from reference TRBV5-6 and TRBJ2-1, is as follows: DAGVTQSPTHLIKTRGQQVTLRCSPKSGHDTVSWYQQALGQGPQFIFQYYEEEERQRGNFPDRFSGHQFPNYSSELNVNALLLGDSALYLCASSHFSGVRLNEQFFGPGTRLTVL.

Concerning this clone itself: Other DNA sequences from this sample encode an identical CDR3 as well. The chain links TRBV5-1 to TRBJ2-7; 8 bases map to TRBD2. This CDR3 is 14 amino acids long. V shed 2 bases and J 0 bases; nucleotides not matched to a gene: 1. Germline V CDR1 and CDR2: SGHRS, YFSETQ. The CDR3 here is CASSLTSGSYEQYF. The CDR3, as DNA: TGCGCCAGCAGCTTAACTAGCGGCTCCTACGAGCAGTACTTC.

The gene calls are TRBV29-1 and TRBJ2-3, with D perhaps matching TRBD1 (5 bases). Germline CDR1 and CDR2: SQVTM and ANQGSEA. The CDR3 sequence is 11 residues long. The V and J ends lost 6 bases and 6 bases respectively, with 10 bases between them. The CDR3 coding sequence is TGCAGCGTGGAACAGGTGGATACGCAGTATTTT. This sequence encodes CSVEQVDTQYF.

J is TRBJ2-2 and V is TRBV14; D not certain. Per germline, CDR1 SGHDN and CDR2 FVKESK. The CDR3 runs 15 residues. V lost 6 bases and J 3 bases, leaving 14 bases between the germline ends. The CDR3 region is CASSDTVGYTGELFF. CDR3 bases: TGTGCCAGCAGTGACACAGTGGGATACACCGGGGAGCTGTTTTTT.

This chain links TRBV27 with TRBJ2-7, with D possibly being TRBD2 (6 bases). Trimming removed 1 base at V and 2 bases at J, with 15 bases between. This CDR3 has 16 amino acids. Germline assignment: CDR1 MNHEY and CDR2 SMNVEV (reference sequence). The CDR3 here is CASSLLTGTGTYEQYF. As DNA, the CDR3 is TGTGCCAGCAGTTTATTGACCGGGACTGGAACCTACGAGCAGTACTTC.

The chain uses TRBV6-6 and TRBJ1-5; D is undetermined. Per the germline V gene, CDR1 is MNHNY and CDR2 is SVGAGI (reference sequence). This CDR3 is built from 12 residues. The V end was cut by 5 bases, the J end by 4 bases, with 6 bases between. The CDR3 DNA sequence: TGTGCCAGCAGTCCCGTTAATCAGCCCCAGCATTTT. Amino acid sequence: CASSPVNQPQHF.

On this clone: Other nucleotide sequences in the sample specify the same CDR3. The rearrangement joins TRBV5-1 to TRBJ2-3, with D unresolved. The length of the CDR3 is 12 residues. From germline, CDR1 is SGHRS and CDR2 YFSETQ. Trimming cost V 3 bases and J 3 bases, with 5 bases left between them. CDR3 sequence reads: CASSWDTDTQYF. The DNA of the CDR3 is TGCGCCAGCAGCTGGGATACAGATACGCAGTATTTT.

The chain employs TRBV9 and TRBJ2-5, with D tentatively TRBD1 (6 bases). This CDR3 is built from 12 residues. The germline gives CDR1 SGDLS, CDR2 YYNGEE. V shed 1 base and J shed 7 bases, with 8 bases lying between them. CDR3: CASSVLGGTQYF. DNA for the CDR3: TGTGCCAGCAGCGTACTAGGGGGGACCCAGTACTTC. The entire variable domain, with the rest obtained from reference TRBV9 and TRBJ2-5, is as follows: DSGVTQTPKHLITATGQRVTLRCSPRSGDLSVYWYQQSLDQGLQFLIQYYNGEERAKGNILERFSAQQFPDLHSELNLSSLELGDSALYFCASSVLGGTQYFGPGTRLLVL.

This rearrangement joins TRBV5-6 to TRBJ1-2; no firm D call. CDR1 SGHDT and CDR2 YYEEEE come from the germline V gene. The length of the CDR3 is 15 residues. Trimming removed 5 bases at V and 3 bases at J, with 17 bases between. The CDR3 region is CASRSGMGRDYGYTF. Written as DNA, the CDR3 is TGTGCCAGCAGGTCTGGAATGGGTCGGGACTATGGCTACACCTTC.

The chain has TRBV2 and TRBJ2-5; unclear D gene. Germline CDR1 reads SNHLY; CDR2 reads FYNNEI. The CDR3 consists of 15 residues. The ends were cut back, 3 bases at V and 0 bases at J, with 11 bases in the middle. The CDR3 region has the DNA TGTGCCAGCAGTGATCCAGCGCATTACCAAGAGACCCAGTACTTC. As protein: CASSDPAHYQETQYF.

This clone was seen just once. At the DNA level, this CDR3 is encoded by other sequences in the same sample as well. V usage is TRBV5-1 and J usage is TRBJ2-1; D call uncertain. CDR3 length: 14 amino acids. Trimming left V 4 bases short and J 0 bases short, with 8 bases between. CDR1 is SGHRS and CDR2 is YFSETQ in the germline V gene. The CDR3 spells CASSQESSYNEQFF. The DNA for the CDR3 is TGCGCCAGCAGCCAGGAATCCTCCTACAATGAGCAGTTCTTC. Filled out from reference TRBV5-1 and TRBJ2-1, the complete variable domain reads KAGVTQTPRYLIKTRGQQVTLSCSPISGHRSVSWYQQTPGQGLQFLFEYFSETQRNKGNFPGRFSGRQFSNSRSEMNVSTLELGDSALYLCASSQESSYNEQFFGPGTRLTVL.

The chain combines TRBV10-3 with TRBJ1-4, with 7 bases lining up with TRBD1. The ends lost 0 bases at V and 5 bases at J; junction bases unmatched: 6. CDR1 is ENHRY, CDR2 SYGVKD, per germline. This CDR3 is 16 amino acids long. CDR3 in amino acids: CAISESKRGHNEKLFF. CDR3 DNA sequence: TGTGCCATCAGTGAGTCGAAGAGGGGGCACAATGAAAAACTGTTTTTT.

The chain links TRBV4-1 to TRBJ1-3; perhaps TRBD1 as D (5 bases). The germline V gene encodes CDR1 MGHRA and CDR2 YSYEKL. This CDR3 region has 16 residues. V was shortened by 3 bases and J by 0 bases, with 12 bases between the two germline ends. CDR3 nucleotides: TGCGCCAGCAGCCACGTACAGGTCGGCTCTGGAAACACCATATATTTT. Translation: CASSHVQVGSGNTIYF.

This chain uses TRBV4-1 with TRBJ1-2; 7 bases fit TRBD1. Germline lookup yields CDR1 MGHRA and CDR2 YSYEKL. CDR3 length equals 17 residues. Trimming removed 1 base from V and 5 bases from J; junction bases left unmatched: 13. The CDR3 DNA sequence: TGCGCCAGCAGCCAAGTGGGCAGTACAGGGGTGGAATATGGCTACACCTTC. This encodes CASSQVGSTGVEYGYTF.

V and J are TRBV4-1 and TRBJ2-5; 15 bases align to TRBD2. Unmatched junction bases numbered 4, after V lost 2 bases and J lost 0 bases. CDR3 length: 18 amino acids. Germline CDR1 is MGHRA and CDR2 is YSYEKL. CDR3 amino acids: CASSQPGLAGGHQETQYF. The CDR3 nucleotides read TGCGCCAGCAGCCAACCGGGACTAGCGGGAGGCCACCAAGAGACCCAGTACTTC.

The chain uses TRBV5-1 and TRBJ2-7, with 7 positions matching TRBD1. CDR3 length equals 11 residues. V lost 5 bases to trimming and J lost 6 bases; unmatched junction nucleotides: 2. The germline V gene has CDR1 SGHRS and CDR2 YFSETQ. The CDR3 DNA follows: TGCGCCAGCAGACAGGGGAGCGAGCAGTACTTC. It is translated as CASRQGSEQYF.

The chain uses TRBV5-1 and TRBJ2-7, with TRBD1 matching 8 bases. Germline-derived CDR1 and CDR2 are SGHRS and YFSETQ. The CDR3 sequence is 18 residues long. V was pared by 0 bases and J by 2 bases, with 13 bases of the junction left unmatched. CDR3 sequence (DNA): TGCGCCAGCAGCTTGGGGGACAGGCGGGCGACTATAGCCTACGAGCAGTACTTC. As protein: CASSLGDRRATIAYEQYF.

The chain employs TRBV5-1 and TRBJ1-1, with 10 bases identical to TRBD1. V shed 1 base and J 5 bases; nucleotides not matched to a gene: 5. The CDR3 covers 15 residues. Germline CDR1 reads SGHRS; CDR2 reads YFSETQ. The CDR3 protein is CASSLPWTGGTEAFF. The CDR3 bases are TGCGCCAGCAGCTTGCCTTGGACAGGGGGTACTGAAGCTTTCTTT.

This chain connects TRBV9 to TRBJ2-7, with TRBD2 matching 12 bases. J lost 4 bases, V lost 0 bases, and 2 bases had no gene match. Germline V gene sequence: CDR1 SGDLS, CDR2 YYNGEE. CDR3 length: 15 amino acids. CDR3 sequence: CASSVGTSGNYEQYF. The CDR3 region has the DNA TGTGCCAGCAGCGTAGGGACTAGCGGGAATTACGAGCAGTACTTC.